A selection of T cell receptor beta chains follows, all from one sample in a study of T-cell memory formation after mild COVID-19. TCRdb independently ran MiXCR on the 5' RACE reads; one entry per CDR3 protein. This sample has 300,000 to 400,000 distinct CDR3 sequences, with over 25% found just once. Sequencing input: PBMCs or a T cell subset sorted from them (not recorded which). All receptors come from an adult woman who had mild COVID-19 (a few samples of this study predate the infection). Cell type and time point are not known. Both conserved end residues are part of each CDR3. A D gene is named only where the DNA matches it firmly. Expanded clones are given a class, and other clones once, few, many or no size at all.

D gene	clone size	V gene	J gene	CDR3 protein	CDR3 DNA
TRBD1	few	TRBV12-3/TRBV12-4	TRBJ2-5	CASTKTGGETQYF	TGTGCCAGCACCAAGACAGGGGGAGAGACCCAGTACTTC
TRBD2	few	TRBV19	TRBJ2-1	CASSPASGRAPLTSINEQFF	TGTGCCAGTAGCCCGGCTAGCGGGAGGGCCCCCCTCACTTCAATCAATGAGCAGTTCTTC
TRBD2	.	TRBV14	TRBJ2-4	CASSRGGLAAKNIQYF	TGTGCCAGCAGCCGAGGAGGACTAGCGGCCAAAAACATTCAGTACTTC
TRBD2	.	TRBV19	TRBJ2-4	CASSIGLVGGSSF	TGTGCCAGTAGTATAGGGCTAGTGGGAGGGTCTAGCTTC
.	.	TRBV18	TRBJ2-7	CASSPNSGAEQYF	TGTGCCAGCTCGCCTAATTCAGGGGCCGAGCAGTACTTC
TRBD2	few	TRBV27	TRBJ2-7	CASSLSPSGGNYEQYF	TGTGCCAGCAGTTTATCTCCTAGCGGAGGAAATTACGAGCAGTACTTC
.	few	TRBV7-9	TRBJ2-1	CASWFGGGGNEQFF	TGTGCCAGCTGGTTCGGTGGGGGCGGGAATGAGCAGTTCTTC
.	few	TRBV2	TRBJ1-5	CASSGQGGQPQHF	TGTGCCAGCAGTGGGCAGGGCGGTCAGCCCCAGCATTTT
.	.	TRBV10-3	TRBJ2-3	CAISELTDTQYF	TGTGCCATCAGTGAGTTAACGGATACGCAGTATTTT
.	few	TRBV3-1	TRBJ2-4	CASSRGRGLAKNIQYF	TGTGCCAGCAGCCGCGGACGGGGACTAGCCAAAAACATTCAGTACTTC
.	once	TRBV6-5	TRBJ2-2	CASSYIVRSAGELFF	TGTGCCAGCAGTTACATTGTCCGGAGCGCCGGGGAGCTGTTTTTT
.	.	TRBV7-6	TRBJ2-7	CASSLTPNHEQYF	TGTGCCAGCAGCTTAACCCCTAACCACGAGCAGTACTTC
.	.	TRBV5-1	TRBJ1-2	CASSLLSAHGYTF	TGCGCCAGCAGCTTATTATCGGCCCATGGCTACACCTTC
.	.	TRBV6-5	TRBJ1-1	CASSSRTSSMNTEAFF	TGTGCCAGCAGTTCTCGAACGTCTAGCATGAACACTGAAGCTTTCTTT
.	few	TRBV20-1	TRBJ2-3	CSASGTDTQYF	TGCAGTGCGAGCGGGACAGATACGCAGTATTTT
TRBD2	few	TRBV7-9	TRBJ2-7	CASSNVAGTYEQYF	TGTGCCAGCAGCAACGTAGCGGGGACCTACGAGCAGTACTTC
TRBD1	.	TRBV27	TRBJ2-2	CASNTGTGGTGELFF	TGTGCCAGCAACACCGGGACAGGGGGAACCGGGGAGCTGTTTTTT
TRBD2	few	TRBV12-5	TRBJ2-3	CASGHPPPGLAGGADTQYF	TGTGCTAGTGGTCACCCTCCGCCGGGACTAGCGGGAGGAGCAGATACGCAGTATTTT
.	few	TRBV13	TRBJ2-3	CASREGGLSDTQYF	TGTGCCAGCAGAGAGGGGGGGCTATCAGATACGCAGTATTTT
.	few	TRBV7-8	TRBJ2-7	CASSLVPGRDRLGEQYF	TGTGCCAGCAGCTTAGTCCCGGGGCGGGACCGTCTTGGGGAGCAGTACTTC
.	.	TRBV20-1	TRBJ1-4	CSVRPNNEKLFF	TGCAGTGTACGACCGAATAATGAAAAACTGTTTTTT
.	.	TRBV7-6	TRBJ1-1	CASSLERSRDAEAFF	TGTGCCAGCAGCTTAGAAAGGAGCAGGGACGCTGAAGCTTTCTTT
.	few	TRBV6-6	TRBJ2-3	CASSYSGGISTDTQYF	TGTGCCAGCAGTTACTCGGGCGGAATCAGCACAGATACGCAGTATTTT
.	.	TRBV6-5	TRBJ2-3	CASRGTRTSTDTQYF	TGTGCCAGCAGGGGCACTAGGACCTCCACAGATACGCAGTATTTT
.	.	TRBV20-1	TRBJ2-7	CSARDLTRSYEQYF	TGCAGTGCTAGAGATCTAACCCGCTCCTACGAGCAGTACTTC
TRBD1	.	TRBV24-1	TRBJ2-5	CATSEATGLETQYF	TGTGCCACCAGTGAAGCGACAGGGTTGGAGACCCAGTACTTC